This TCR beta chain is drawn from a study of blood T cell repertoires in COVID-19. The CDR3 runs to 15 residues. The V gene's germline CDR1 is MNHEY and CDR2 SMNVEV (reference sequence). The ends lost 6 bases at V and 3 bases at J; junction bases unmatched: 7. Data came from immunoSEQ multiplex PCR; TCRdb stores just in-frame clones and leaves some out. Of approximately 140,000 clones listed, around four fifths were seen once; the top ten hold about 38%. The chain combines TRBV27 with TRBJ1-3; 8 nucleotides agree with TRBD1. This receptor was taken from a human donor in a cohort sampled during active COVID-19. The sample taken for sequencing was peripheral blood. The CDR3: CASRPQGARGNTIYF. The CDR3 nucleotides are TGTGCCAGCAGGCCCCAGGGGGCGCGTGGAAACACCATATATTTT.